The 21 T cell receptor beta chains in this list originate from one sample, sequenced in a study of cytomegalovirus exposure and HLA in healthy donors. Researchers ran the PCR with 60 Vbeta and 13 Jbeta primers. TCRdb keeps only in-frame clones here, not all; method: immunoSEQ multiplex PCR. The sample shows about 270,000 clones, roughly 90% of them seen only once. Sequencing used PBMCs. The receptors shown here come from a man aged 40-49 years in good health and CMV-seropositive.

The chain carries TRBV28 and TRBJ2-5; D is perhaps TRBD2 (6 bases). V was pared by 6 bases and J by 4 bases, with 12 bases between. The germline CDR1 and CDR2 sequences are MDHEN and SYDVKM. The CDR3 is made up of 13 amino acids. CDR3 sequence (DNA): TGTGCCAGCAGAAAAGGAGGGCCAGAGACCCAGTACTTC. Its protein product is CASRKGGPETQYF.

This chain links TRBV5-6 with TRBJ2-2; D uncertain. The CDR3 consists of 16 residues. V was clipped by 0 bases and J by 4 bases, with 13 bases between them. Germline assignment: CDR1 SGHDT and CDR2 YYEEEE. CDR3 nucleotide sequence: TGTGCCAGCAGCTTGGATTGGGCCAGCACCACCGGGGAGCTGTTTTTT. The encoded protein is CASSLDWASTTGELFF.

The CDR3: CASSWGGEENHEQYF. CDR3 in DNA: TGTGCCAGCAGTTGGGGGGGGGAAGAAAACCACGAGCAGTACTTC. The rearrangement links TRBV28 to TRBJ2-7; 7 nucleotides line up with TRBD2. J gave up 5 bases and V 4 bases, and 11 bases lay outside the gene matches. Germline-derived CDR1 and CDR2 are MDHEN and SYDVKM. The CDR3 has 15 amino acids. The entire variable domain, with the rest obtained from reference TRBV28 and TRBJ2-7, is as follows: DVKVTQSSRYLVKRTGEKVFLECVQDMDHENMFWYRQDPGLGLRLIYFSYDVKMKEKGDIPEGYSVSREKKERFSLILESASTNQTSMYLCASSWGGEENHEQYFGPGTRLTVT.

The chain carries TRBV5-4 and TRBJ2-3, with D possibly matching TRBD2 (6 bases). Germline CDR1 reads SGHNT; CDR2 reads YYREEE (reference sequence). V shed 0 bases and J shed 7 bases, with 15 bases lying between them. The CDR3 runs to 15 residues. CDR3 residues: CASSLGLQGGNTQYF. The CDR3 coding sequence is TGTGCCAGCAGCTTGGGGCTCCAGGGCGGGAATACGCAGTATTTT.

This chain connects TRBV10-3 to TRBJ1-2, with 7 bases that match TRBD1. The CDR3 spans 14 residues. V lost 10 bases to trimming and J lost 8 bases; unmatched junction nucleotides: 16. Germline lookup yields CDR1 ENHRY and CDR2 SYGVKD. The CDR3 reads CASTGQLVPGGYTF. CDR3 sequence (DNA): TGTGCCAGCACGGGACAGCTTGTTCCCGGGGGCTACACCTTC.

The V call is TRBV11-2, the J call TRBJ2-7, with 9 bases matching TRBD2. Germline CDR1 SGHAT, CDR2 FQNNGV. V lost 3 bases to trimming and J lost 4 bases; unmatched junction nucleotides: 7. This CDR3 comprises 15 residues. CDR3 bases: TGTGCCAGCAGCTTTTACGCGGGAGGGGATTACGAGCAGTACTTC. Translation: CASSFYAGGDYEQYF.

The DNA for the CDR3 is TGTGCCAGCAGTGTCCCGGGACACCATTATAGCAATCAGCCCCAGCATTTT. The encoded protein is CASSVPGHHYSNQPQHF. This chain connects TRBV28 to TRBJ1-5, with a tentative D call TRBD1 (6 bases). The germline V and J ends were trimmed by 5 bases and 0 bases, with 17 bases remaining between them. The germline gives CDR1 MDHEN, CDR2 SYDVKM. The CDR3 sequence is 17 residues long.

J is TRBJ1-1 and V is TRBV6-1; 8 positions agree with TRBD1. The V and J ends lost 2 bases and 1 base, in that order; junction bases with no gene match: 3. Germline V gene data show CDR1 as MNHNS and CDR2 as SASEGT. The CDR3 consists of 15 residues. The CDR3 DNA is TGTGCCAGCAGTGAAACGACAGGGGCGAACACTGAAGCTTTCTTT. It codes for CASSETTGANTEAFF.

The chain joins TRBV29-1 to TRBJ1-2, with 8 bases fitting TRBD1. Trimming took 3 bases from V and 8 from J; bases not matched to a gene: 8. Per germline, CDR1 SQVTM and CDR2 ANQGSEA. This CDR3 is built from 13 residues. The CDR3 loop reads CSVDSQGAWGYTF. The CDR3 DNA reads as TGCAGCGTTGACAGCCAGGGGGCCTGGGGCTACACCTTC.

This clone has more than one count but fewer than ten. J is TRBJ1-1 and V is TRBV4-3, with 12 bases aligning to TRBD1. CDR1 is LGHNA, CDR2 YSLEER, per germline. With 4 bases clipped from V and 4 bases from J, the junction kept 7 bases outside the gene matches. The CDR3 is 16 amino acids. Written as DNA, the CDR3 is TGCGCCAGCAGCCCCCGGGACAGGGGGCGAGGCACTGAAGCTTTCTTT. Its translation is CASSPRDRGRGTEAFF.

This sequence joins TRBV7-3 and TRBJ2-1; D is undetermined. Germline CDR1 is SGHTA and CDR2 is FQGTGA. V lost 4 bases, J lost 6 bases, and 10 bases lay in between. The CDR3 runs 13 residues. CDR3 in amino acids: CASSSGTGNEQFF. The CDR3 DNA follows: TGTGCCAGCAGCTCAGGAACTGGCAATGAGCAGTTCTTC.

The gene calls are TRBV7-8 and TRBJ2-3, with D possibly being TRBD2 (5 bases). The CDR3 runs to 14 residues. CDR1 is SGHVS, CDR2 FQNEAQ, per germline. Trimming cost V 0 bases and J 4 bases, with 8 bases left between them. The CDR3 loop reads CASSLAVSADTQYF. In DNA, the CDR3 is TGTGCCAGCAGCTTAGCCGTTAGCGCAGATACGCAGTATTTT.

The chain links TRBV5-1 to TRBJ2-7; TRBD1 might be the D (5 bases). Germline V gene lookup returns CDR1 SGHRS and CDR2 YFSETQ. The CDR3 contains 16 residues. V lost 1 base and J lost 0, with 14 bases in between. CDR3 region: CASSLSWQGSSYEQYF. CDR3 nucleotide sequence: TGCGCCAGCAGCTTGTCCTGGCAGGGCTCCTCCTACGAGCAGTACTTC.

CDR3 protein: CASIGDRGLVNQPQHF. CDR3 sequence (DNA): TGTGCCAGCATAGGGGACAGGGGTTTAGTCAATCAGCCCCAGCATTTT. The chain is built from TRBV28 and TRBJ1-5; TRBD1 agrees at 10 bases. This CDR3 has 16 amino acids. The V segment lost 7 bases and the J segment 3 bases; nucleotides outside the gene matches: 9. The germline V gene has CDR1 MDHEN and CDR2 SYDVKM.

The genes are TRBV6-1 and TRBJ1-1; D unresolved. This CDR3 has 13 amino acids. Germline-derived CDR1 and CDR2 are MNHNS and SASEGT. The V and J ends lost 6 bases and 3 bases respectively, with 11 bases between them. Here the CDR3 DNA reads TGTGCCAGCAGAGAGCACGGGGACACTGAAGCTTTCTTT. Protein sequence: CASREHGDTEAFF.

This clone has only a few counts. J is TRBJ1-4 and V is TRBV28, with 10 bases identical to TRBD1. The CDR3 is 15 amino acids. Germline values: CDR1 MDHEN, CDR2 SYDVKM. Losses at the gene ends were 5 bases for V and 6 bases for J; bases not matched to a gene: 6. CDR3 coding DNA: TGTGCCAGCAGTGCCGTGACAGGGGGCTATGAAAAACTGTTTTTT. Residues: CASSAVTGGYEKLFF.

This sequence joins TRBV27 and TRBJ2-7, with TRBD1 matching 7 bases. This CDR3 contains 14 residues. The V and J ends lost 2 bases and 0 bases, in that order; junction bases with no gene match: 1. Germline CDR1 MNHEY, CDR2 SMNVEV (reference sequence). The chain's CDR3 is CASSLQGDSYEQYF. CDR3 in DNA: TGTGCCAGCAGTTTACAGGGGGACTCCTACGAGCAGTACTTC.

J is TRBJ2-1 and V is TRBV18; 10 bases agree with TRBD2. The ends lost 5 bases at V and 2 bases at J; junction bases unmatched: 6. The CDR3 totals 16 residues. CDR1 is KGHSH, CDR2 LQKENI, per germline. The CDR3 loop reads CASSTLAGAAYNEQFF. DNA of the CDR3: TGTGCCAGCTCAACCCTAGCGGGAGCTGCCTACAATGAGCAGTTCTTC.

This clone showed up just a few times. The gene calls are TRBV19 and TRBJ1-1; D is ambiguous. The V gene's germline CDR1 is LNHDA and CDR2 SQIVND (reference sequence). The CDR3 extends over 12 amino acids. The V end lost 3 bases, the J end lost 1 base, and 3 bases lay between the germline ends. The CDR3 protein is CASSIGNTEAFF. The CDR3 DNA reads TGTGCCAGTAGTATCGGGAACACTGAAGCTTTCTTT.

The chain carries TRBV7-9 and TRBJ2-1; a weak D match, TRBD1 (6 bases). In germline, CDR1 is SEHNR, CDR2 FQNEAQ (reference sequence). The CDR3 has 14 residues. Trimming stripped 3 bases from V and 2 bases from J, with 8 bases between. The CDR3 region has the DNA TGTGCCAGCAGCTTTGGGGGCGCCTACAATGAGCAGTTCTTC. This encodes CASSFGGAYNEQFF.

DNA for the CDR3: TGTGCCAGCAGTTTATGGAGACTAGCTAGTAGCTCCTACGAGCAGTACTTC. Its translation is CASSLWRLASSSYEQYF. The V gene is TRBV28, the J gene TRBJ2-7; 7 bases agree with TRBD2. This CDR3 contains 17 residues. V lost 0 bases, J lost 0 bases, and 8 bases stayed unmatched. Germline-derived CDR1 and CDR2 are MDHEN and SYDVKM.